One and the same sample provided the 4 T cell receptor beta chains below, sequenced in a study of CD8 T cells in Susac syndrome. It was with random hexamers that roughly 0.45 to 1 ug RNA was reverse transcribed. TCRdb passed the immunoSEQ multiplex PCR reads through MiXCR, listing each CDR3 protein once. The data contain 160,000 or so distinct CDR3 sequences, under 95% of them seen just once; the ten biggest clones take up roughly 0.08%. Sequencing input: CD4+ T cells from PBMCs. The origin of the receptors is a human donor in good health.

The chain links TRBV29-1 to TRBJ2-1; 7 nucleotides align to TRBD1. Germline loops: CDR1 SQVTM, CDR2 ANQGSEA. With 8 bases clipped from V and 9 bases from J, the junction kept 16 bases outside the gene matches. There are 14 residues in the CDR3. CDR3 in amino acids: CSLDRQGDMGEQFF. Written as DNA, the CDR3 is TGCAGCCTAGACAGACAGGGAGACATGGGTGAGCAGTTCTTC.

The chain uses TRBV7-2 and TRBJ1-5; TRBD1 matches 9 bases. Germline CDR1 reads SGHTA; CDR2 reads FQGNSA. This CDR3 region has 14 residues. The V and J ends lost 6 bases and 5 bases, in that order; junction bases with no gene match: 5. The CDR3 DNA reads TGTGCCAGCAGTGACAGGGGGTTTGATCAGCCCCAGCATTTT. It translates to CASSDRGFDQPQHF.

This chain uses TRBV12-3 or TRBV12-4 with TRBJ2-1; TRBD1 matches at 7 bases. The CDR3 runs to 14 residues. V lost 7 bases and J lost 10; bases outside the gene matches: 13. CDR3 amino acids: CASTWDSSLGEQFF. In nucleotides, the CDR3 is TGTGCCAGCACTTGGGACAGTTCCCTGGGGGAGCAGTTCTTC.

V and J are TRBV18 and TRBJ2-1; TRBD2 matches 8 bases. This CDR3 spans 15 amino acids. V lost 4 bases to trimming and J lost 8 bases; unmatched junction nucleotides: 10. CDR1 and CDR2 from the germline V gene are KGHSH and LQKENI. CDR3: CASSRSLSGSDEQFF. For the CDR3, the DNA is TGTGCCAGCTCACGCTCCCTAAGCGGGAGCGATGAGCAGTTCTTC.